Shown below are 31 T cell receptor beta chains from a single sample sequenced in a study of CD8+CD57+ T cells in acquired aplastic anemia. The authors sequenced patients whose flow cytometry had shown CD8+CD57+ cell expansion. TCR beta VDJ and CDR3 profiles were obtained from a genomic DNA template. TCRdb ran MiXCR on the reads and lists one entry per CDR3 protein. This table holds over 150,000 distinct CDR3 sequences, about two thirds found once. Sample: sorted CD4+, CD8+, or CD8+CD57+ T cells (not recorded which) from PBMCs. These receptors were collected from a human donor with aplastic anemia.

The chain links TRBV6-5 to TRBJ2-7; TRBD1 matches at 9 bases. The CDR3 is 15 residues long. The V gene's germline CDR1 is MNHEY and CDR2 SVGAGI. Trimming took 0 bases from V and 6 from J; bases not matched to a gene: 6. The DNA for the CDR3 is TGTGCCAGCAGTTACTCGACCGGGACAGGGACCGAGCAGTACTTC. It codes for CASSYSTGTGTEQYF.

The table lists this clonotype with many counts. This sequence joins TRBV4-2 and TRBJ2-7; D unresolved. Trimming took 1 base from V and 2 from J, leaving 21 bases between them. CDR1 and CDR2 (germline): LGHNA, YNFKEQ. The CDR3 length is 18 residues. CDR3 in amino acids: CASSQVEGSQINPYEQYF. DNA of the CDR3: TGTGCCAGCAGCCAAGTTGAAGGCAGTCAGATCAATCCCTACGAGCAGTACTTC.

The chain is built from TRBV4-2 and TRBJ2-1, with 8 bases fitting TRBD2. This CDR3 has 14 residues. V gave up 6 bases and J gave up 4 bases; unmatched junction bases: 5. CDR1 is LGHNA and CDR2 is YNFKEQ in the germline V gene. CDR3 amino acids: CASSVAGGYNEQFF. CDR3 coding DNA: TGTGCCAGCAGTGTGGCGGGGGGTTACAATGAGCAGTTCTTC.

The table lists this clonotype with a count of one. The J gene is TRBJ1-2, the V gene TRBV15; the match to TRBD1 covers 9 bases. Germline V CDR1 and CDR2: LNHNV, YYDKDF (reference sequence). With 6 bases clipped from V and 2 bases from J, the junction kept 13 bases outside the gene matches. This CDR3 has 17 residues. CDR3: CATSLGTGFSRNYGYTF. The CDR3 DNA is TGTGCCACCAGTCTAGGGACAGGGTTCAGTAGGAACTATGGCTACACCTTC.

In this sample, this clonotype turned up a few times. J is TRBJ2-1 and V is TRBV5-6; 11 bases line up with TRBD2. Germline V gene sequence: CDR1 SGHDT, CDR2 YYEEEE. Trimming removed 4 bases from V and 8 bases from J; junction bases left unmatched: 20. This CDR3 has 19 amino acids. The CDR3 reads CASSQATTSGSQMIDEQFF. DNA for the CDR3: TGTGCCAGCAGCCAAGCTACAACTAGCGGGAGTCAGATGATCGATGAGCAGTTCTTC.

This chain joins TRBV20-1 and TRBJ1-1; no reliable D call. CDR3 length: 10 residues. Germline loops: CDR1 DFQATT, CDR2 SNEGSKA (reference sequence). Trimming left V 6 bases short and J 7 bases short, with 9 bases between. CDR3 amino acids: CSARTYEAFF. DNA for the CDR3: TGCAGTGCGAGGACCTATGAAGCTTTCTTT.

The CDR3 region has the DNA TGTGCCACCCAATCGGGACTAAACGAGCAGTACTTC. It yields the protein CATQSGLNEQYF. The chain combines TRBV2 with TRBJ2-7, with 7 bases matching TRBD2. Germline V gives CDR1 SNHLY, CDR2 FYNNEI. CDR3 length: 12 residues. V was pared by 10 bases and J by 5 bases, with 8 bases of the junction left unmatched. The full variable domain, completed using reference TRBV2 and TRBJ2-7, is EPEVTQTPSHQVTQMGQEVILRCVPISNHLYFYWYRQILGQKVEFLVSFYNNEISEKSEIFDDQFSVERPDGSNFTLKIRSTKLEDSAMYFCATQSGLNEQYFGPGTRLTVT.

This clonotype was counted once. J is TRBJ1-6 and V is TRBV20-1; a possible D gene is TRBD1 (6 bases). This CDR3 has 15 residues. The germline CDR1 and CDR2 sequences are DFQATT and SNEGSKA (reference sequence). Trimming pared 3 bases from V and 4 bases from J, leaving 13 bases between. The CDR3 nucleotides are TGCAGTGCTAGGATATGGACAGAATATAATTCACCCCTCCACTTT. Protein product: CSARIWTEYNSPLHF.

The rearrangement uses TRBV7-6 and TRBJ2-7, with 13 bases lining up with TRBD2. Per germline, CDR1 SGHVS and CDR2 FNYEAQ. V trimming: 8 bases; J trimming: 1 base; junction bases outside the gene matches: 2. This CDR3 comprises 14 residues. CDR3 amino acids: CASQGLAGSYEQYF. The CDR3 DNA is TGTGCCAGCCAGGGACTAGCGGGGTCCTACGAGCAGTACTTC. Full variable domain (remainder filled in from reference TRBV7-6 and TRBJ2-7): GAGVSQSPRYKVTKRGQDVALRCDPISGHVSLYWYRQALGQGPEFLTYFNYEAQQDKSGLPNDRFSAERPEGSISTLTIQRTEQRDSAMYRCASQGLAGSYEQYFGPGTRLTVT.

The rearrangement links TRBV29-1 to TRBJ1-1, with 7 positions matching TRBD1. The CDR3 sequence is 14 residues long. Germline assignment: CDR1 SQVTM and CDR2 ANQGSEA. V lost 7 bases, J lost 3 bases, and 11 bases stayed unmatched. CDR3 in DNA: TGCAGCGCCAGACAACAGGGGAGTGACACTGAAGCTTTCTTT. Translated: CSARQQGSDTEAFF.

This clonotype was detected a few times. The chain recombines TRBV10-1 with TRBJ2-5; D uncertain. Trimming stripped 4 bases from V and 3 bases from J, with 12 bases between. The CDR3 covers 14 residues. Germline V lookup: CDR1 WNHNN, CDR2 SYGVQD (reference sequence). In DNA form, the CDR3 reads TGCGCCAGCAGTGTTCTTTCCGCAAAAGAGACCCAGTACTTC. Protein: CASSVLSAKETQYF.

This clonotype was seen repeatedly, ten times or more. The chain carries TRBV13 and TRBJ2-2; D uncertain. Germline V CDR1 and CDR2: PRHDT, FYEKMQ (reference sequence). The V and J ends lost 1 base and 7 bases respectively, with 16 bases between them. The length of the CDR3 is 16 residues. CDR3 sequence (DNA): TGTGCCAGCAGCTTAGAGGCAGGCGAGTTGAACGGGGAGCTGTTTTTT. Residues: CASSLEAGELNGELFF.

This chain uses TRBV20-1 with TRBJ1-1; D is unresolved. Germline CDR1 and CDR2: DFQATT and SNEGSKA (reference sequence). There are 13 residues in the CDR3. The V and J ends lost 3 bases and 6 bases respectively, with 14 bases between them. CDR3 DNA: TGCAGTGCTAGGCCGACCCCGTGGGCTGAAGCTTTCTTT. Its translation: CSARPTPWAEAFF.

About this clonotype: A read error may explain this, as a much larger clone is one base away. J is TRBJ2-5 and V is TRBV20-1; 9 bases are a match to TRBD2. CDR1 DFQATT and CDR2 SNEGSKA come from the germline V gene (reference sequence). The CDR3 contains 16 residues. For the CDR3, the DNA is TGCAGTCCCCCGAGTAGCGGGGGCCCCGAATCTCAGACCCGGTACTTC. Encoded protein: CSPPSSGGPESQTRYF.

The chain recombines TRBV7-9 with TRBJ2-1; unclear D gene. Germline V lookup: CDR1 SEHNR, CDR2 FQNEAQ (reference sequence). The CDR3 spans 12 residues. Trimming stripped 1 base from V and 6 bases from J, with 4 bases between. CDR3 amino acids: CASSLGFNEQFF. DNA for the CDR3: TGTGCCAGCAGCTTAGGGTTCAATGAGCAGTTCTTC.

The gene calls are TRBV10-2 and TRBJ1-1; no firm D call. Germline values: CDR1 WSHSY, CDR2 SAAADI. Trimming removed 7 bases from V and 1 base from J, with 16 bases in between. CDR3 size: 15 residues. The CDR3 DNA reads TGCGCCAGCAATCTAGACGGAGCAGGGAACACTGAAGCTTTCTTT. It is translated as CASNLDGAGNTEAFF.

This clonotype was observed a handful of times. J is TRBJ2-3 and V is TRBV10-3; D is possibly TRBD2 (5 bases). The CDR3 is 14 residues long. Germline assignment: CDR1 ENHRY and CDR2 SYGVKD. V shed 2 bases and J shed 0 bases, with 6 bases lying between them. The CDR3 loop is CAISEGGSTDTQYF. CDR3 sequence (DNA): TGTGCCATCAGTGAGGGAGGCAGCACAGATACGCAGTATTTT.

This clonotype was counted once. The chain is built from TRBV2 and TRBJ1-5; no clear D. Germline lookup yields CDR1 SNHLY and CDR2 FYNNEI. V lost 4 bases and J 3 bases, leaving 13 bases between the germline ends. This CDR3 contains 15 residues. In DNA, the CDR3 is TGTGCCAGCAGTGGAGTCCCGGGTTACAATCAGCCCCAGCATTTT. It codes for CASSGVPGYNQPQHF.

J is TRBJ1-5 and V is TRBV15, with D uncertain. CDR1 and CDR2 (germline): LNHNV, YYDKDF (reference sequence). The CDR3 contains 15 residues. V lost 0 bases, J lost 2 bases, and 8 bases lay in between. The CDR3 bases are TGTGCCACCAGCAGAGATGGAATCGGCAATCAGCCCCAGCATTTT. Amino acid sequence: CATSRDGIGNQPQHF. Filled out from reference TRBV15 and TRBJ1-5, the complete variable domain reads DAMVIQNPRYQVTQFGKPVTLSCSQTLNHNVMYWYQQKSSQAPKLLFHYYDKDFNNEADTPDNFQSRRPNTSFCFLDIRSPGLGDTAMYLCATSRDGIGNQPQHFGDGTRLSIL.

The chain recombines TRBV29-1 with TRBJ2-3; tentatively, D is TRBD2 (5 bases). The V and J ends lost 3 bases and 6 bases respectively, with 13 bases between them. CDR3 size: 13 residues. Per germline, CDR1 SQVTM and CDR2 ANQGSEA. DNA of the CDR3: TGCAGCGTTGATGAATCGGGGAAGGATACGCAGTATTTT. This gives the protein CSVDESGKDTQYF.

Notes on this clonotype: The junction and the germline gene differ at one end; a read error may be behind it. This sequence joins TRBV10-2 and TRBJ1-5; D might be TRBD1 (5 bases). CDR1 and CDR2 from the germline V gene are WSHSY and SAAADI. This CDR3 has 13 amino acids. The CDR3: CASGTGANQPQHF. The CDR3 DNA sequence: TGTGCCAGCGGAACCGGGGCCAATCAGCCCCAGCATTTT.

The rearrangement links TRBV20-1 to TRBJ2-7; possibly TRBD2 for D (5 bases). CDR1 is DFQATT, CDR2 SNEGSKA, per germline (reference sequence). The CDR3 has 13 amino acids. V lost 3 bases and J lost 2, with 11 bases in between. For the CDR3, the DNA is TGCAGTGCTAGTTACGGGAAAGCCTACGAGCAGTACTTC. This translates into CSASYGKAYEQYF.

The rearrangement joins TRBV29-1 to TRBJ1-2; TRBD1 matches 8 bases. V shed 7 bases, J shed 4 bases, and the junction held 8 bases outside the gene matches. Germline assignment: CDR1 SQVTM and CDR2 ANQGSEA. The CDR3 runs to 13 residues. This chain's CDR3 is CSASVQGAYGYTF. For the CDR3, the DNA is TGCAGCGCGTCAGTGCAGGGGGCCTATGGCTACACCTTC.

This clonotype was recorded at least ten times. The CDR3 protein is CAISEPDRGVQETQYF. The CDR3 region has the DNA TGTGCCATCAGTGAGCCGGATCGGGGGGTCCAAGAGACCCAGTACTTC. The chain uses TRBV10-3 and TRBJ2-5; TRBD2 aligns across 7 bases. The CDR3 is made up of 16 amino acids. CDR1 and CDR2 (germline): ENHRY, SYGVKD. Trimming at V came to 2 bases and at J to 1 base, leaving 7 bases not matched to a gene.

The V and J genes are TRBV7-9 and TRBJ2-5; 11 nucleotides line up with TRBD1. J lost 2 bases, V lost 5 bases, and 1 base had no gene match. This CDR3 has 14 amino acids. Germline values: CDR1 SEHNR, CDR2 FQNEAQ (reference sequence). The CDR3 DNA follows: TGTGCCAGCAGCCGGGACAGGGGGCAAGAGACCCAGTACTTC. The encoded protein is CASSRDRGQETQYF.

The chain couples TRBV7-9 to TRBJ1-4, with D unresolved. V gave up 3 bases and J gave up 10 bases, with 9 bases separating them. CDR1 is SEHNR and CDR2 is FQNEAQ in the germline V gene (reference sequence). The CDR3 consists of 12 residues. The DNA for the CDR3 is TGTGCCAGCAGCTTGTCTTGGGGAAAACTGTTTTTT. It encodes CASSLSWGKLFF.

This chain links TRBV5-1 with TRBJ2-2; the D is unclear. V dropped 0 bases and J dropped 5 bases, with 8 bases sitting between them. The germline CDR1 and CDR2 sequences are SGHRS and YFSETQ. This CDR3 is 14 amino acids long. In DNA, the CDR3 is TGCGCCAGCAGCTTGGCCGCGATGACCGGGGAGCTGTTTTTT. Translated: CASSLAAMTGELFF.

The chain links TRBV5-5 to TRBJ2-3; 8 positions match TRBD2. CDR3 length: 16 amino acids. J gave up 2 bases and V 4 bases, and 9 bases lay outside the gene matches. Germline CDR1 and CDR2: SGHKS and YYEKEE (reference sequence). The CDR3 sequence is CASSDGGGPPTDTQYF. CDR3 nucleotide sequence: TGTGCCAGCAGCGACGGGGGGGGACCTCCCACAGATACGCAGTATTTT.

In this sample, this clonotype turned up a few times. The chain is built from TRBV7-2 and TRBJ2-7; 11 nucleotides match TRBD2. CDR1 SGHTA and CDR2 FQGNSA come from the germline V gene. The CDR3 is 16 amino acids. V was pared by 9 bases and J by 2 bases, with 12 bases of the junction left unmatched. In DNA, the CDR3 is TGTGCCAGTAGTTTCGAGCTAGCGGGAGGTACCTACGAGCAGTACTTC. This sequence encodes CASSFELAGGTYEQYF.

The chain recombines TRBV9 with TRBJ2-1, with 8 bases identical to TRBD2. Germline-derived CDR1 and CDR2 are SGDLS and YYNGEE. There are 15 residues in the CDR3. V lost 3 bases to trimming and J lost 10 bases; unmatched junction nucleotides: 12. CDR3 sequence reads: CASSAVGGGNEEQFF. For the CDR3, the DNA is TGTGCCAGCAGCGCAGTTGGCGGGGGGAACGAAGAGCAGTTCTTC.

The chain employs TRBV5-4 and TRBJ2-7, with D maybe TRBD2 (6 bases). Trimming shortened V by 1 base and J by 6 bases, and 14 bases separated the two germline ends. Germline V gene data show CDR1 as SGHNT and CDR2 as YYREEE (reference sequence). The CDR3 extends over 14 amino acids. CDR3 DNA sequence: TGTGCCAGCAGCTTGAACCGGGACTCCCCCGAGCAGTACTTC. This encodes CASSLNRDSPEQYF.